This T cell receptor beta chain was recovered during a study of early T cells in non-severe SARS-CoV-2 infection. V shed 4 bases and J shed 10 bases, with 19 bases lying between them. The CDR3 runs to 14 residues. CDR1 and CDR2 (germline): MNHEY, SMNVEV (reference sequence). In TCRdb, the 5' RACE reads were re-called with MiXCR into one record per CDR3 protein. Of tens of thousands of distinct CDR3 sequences listed, around 12% are singletons. This clonotype was observed at least ten times. The receptor comes from an adult who was a healthcare worker with PCR-confirmed SARS-CoV-2 infection or an uninfected control (not recorded which). What was sequenced was whole blood. The chain couples TRBV27 to TRBJ1-2; possible D gene TRBD1, 6 bases. The CDR3 region has the DNA TGTGCCAGCAGTTCTCGTGGGGGCGCTGGACTCTACACCTTC. This codes for CASSSRGGAGLYTF.